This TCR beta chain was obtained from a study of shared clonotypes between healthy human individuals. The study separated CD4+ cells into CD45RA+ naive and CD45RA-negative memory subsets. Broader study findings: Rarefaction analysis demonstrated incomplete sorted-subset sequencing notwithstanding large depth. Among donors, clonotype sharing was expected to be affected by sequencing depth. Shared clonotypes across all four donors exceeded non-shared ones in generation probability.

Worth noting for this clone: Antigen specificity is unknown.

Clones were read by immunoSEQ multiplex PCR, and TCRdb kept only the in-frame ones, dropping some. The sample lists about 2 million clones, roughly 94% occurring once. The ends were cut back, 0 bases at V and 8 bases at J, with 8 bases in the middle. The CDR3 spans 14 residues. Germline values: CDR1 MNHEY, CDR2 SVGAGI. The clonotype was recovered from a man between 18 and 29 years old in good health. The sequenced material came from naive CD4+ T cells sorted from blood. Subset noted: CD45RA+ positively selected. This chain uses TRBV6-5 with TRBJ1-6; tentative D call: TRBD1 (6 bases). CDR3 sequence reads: CASSYSRTDSPLHF. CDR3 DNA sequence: TGTGCCAGCAGTTACTCGAGGACAGATTCACCCCTCCACTTT.